The sequence of this T cell receptor beta chain was determined in a study of CD8+CD57+ T cells in acquired aplastic anemia (dated by TCRdb to the late 2010s). A note on the overall study: On average, sorted CD4+ and CD8+ cells yielded 3.2 ug of extracted DNA, with a range of about 0.19 to 30 ug. CD8+CD57+ expansion was defined as a frequency above the mean frequency observed in healthy subjects.

This clonotype showed up many times. What antigen it recognizes has not been identified. Base qualities are not recorded, but no much larger clone differs from it by a single base. Profiling of TCR beta VDJ combinations and CDR3 sequences used genomic DNA as the template. An Illumina HiSeq 2000 was the platform used for TCR repertoire sequencing. From the authors' description of their analysis: Repertoire assessment relied on Simpson's diversity index, CDR3 size and DJ length profiles, and TRBV/TRBJ rearrangement plots. The immunodominant clone was defined as the most abundant DNA sequence in deep sequencing data. CDR3 amino acid sequences were screened for sharing across subjects and compared with published repertoires and the VDJdb database. In TCRdb, the public reads were trimmed at Q25 with fastp and aligned with MiXCR, with productive beta chains retained. Identical CDR3 protein sequences are pooled into one entry, listed with their most common genes and DNA. The V and J calls, along with clone size, are taken from TCRdb and not from the paper's own processing. The table for this sample lists 150,000 to 200,000 distinct CDR3 sequences; 50% to 65% of them were counted only once. The ten largest clonotypes hold approximately 40% of the sample.

From its cysteine to its phenylalanine, the CDR3 spans 15 amino acids. Here the CDR3 DNA is all that survives: 45 bases in frame from base 1. V loses 4 bases at its end and J loses 5 bases; junction bases beyond the gene matches: 10. CDR1 and CDR2 are read off the germline V gene as SGHDN and FVKESK. Expansion of CD8+CD57+ cells had been shown by flow cytometry in the patients chosen for sequencing. Severe acquired aplastic anemia was diagnosed in all patients according to International Study of Aplastic Anemia and Agranulocytosis and Camitta criteria. At the time blood was sampled, none of the patients had received any therapy. In the study, sorted CD4+ and CD8+ blood T cells from patients with severe aplastic anemia and from healthy subjects underwent deep sequencing of TCR repertoires. In the USA, patient enrollment took place under clinicaltrials.gov protocols 00001620, 01623167, 00001397, 00071045, 00081523 and 00961064. Ficoll-Paque density gradient centrifugation was used to isolate peripheral blood mononuclear cells. Before DNA was extracted, CD4+ and CD8+ T cells were sorted using either FACS or magnetic beads.

What the authors observed across the whole study: CD8+ Simpson's diversity did not differ significantly between patients and healthy controls (P=0.060). About 30 CD8+ CDR3 sequences were found to be shared between patients and controls, but these sequences appeared to be highly expressed in patients and within the immunodominant clones of the patients.

The material sequenced was sorted CD4+, CD8+, or CD8+CD57+ T cells (not recorded which) from PBMCs. The chain joins TRBV14 to TRBJ2-7; 8 middle bases align to TRBD1. The clonotype originates from a human donor with aplastic anemia. The CDR3 reads as follows: CASSPSGTGIHEQYF. Here is the DNA: TGTGCCAGCAGCCCCTCCGGGACAGGTATCCACGAGCAGTACTTC. The CDR3, completed at both ends by the reference TRBV14 and TRBJ2-7 genes, gives the full variable domain EAGVTQFPSHSVIEKGQTVTLRCDPISGHDNLYWYRRVMGKEIKFLLHFVKESKQDESGMPNNRFLAERTGGTYSTLKVQPAELEDSGVYFCASSPSGTGIHEQYFGPGTRLTVT.